This T cell receptor (beta chain) was found in a study of a mutant IDH1 vaccine in newly diagnosed glioma. About the study: Patients were pretreated with radiotherapy, temozolomide, or both, mostly both. General observations from the study: There seemed to be no relation between pseudoprogression and changes in top peripheral T cell clonotypes.

The repertoire was sequenced with immunoSEQ multiplex PCR; TCRdb's copy has only in-frame clones and lacks some. Among about 100,000 clones listed, 80% were seen once. Time point given: baseline, week 1 (first vaccination visit). Noted treatment: pre-vaccination baseline after standard-of-care therapy. New astrocytomas of WHO grade 3 or 4 that were IDH1-mutant and ATRX-lost were found in the donors. V lost 4 bases and J lost 8; bases outside the gene matches: 7. This CDR3 is 15 amino acids long. Germline CDR1 MDHEN, CDR2 SYDVKM. Of note for this clone: As yet, its antigen is unknown.

The sequencing here drew on PBMCs, taken from a glioma patient treated with radiotherapy, temozolomide or both. The receptor's source is a man aged 35 to 55 with glioma. The genes are TRBV28 and TRBJ1-4, with 10 bases lining up with TRBD1. The CDR3 is CASSSSGTGDEKLFF. CDR3 bases: TGTGCCAGCAGTTCATCCGGGACAGGGGACGAAAAACTGTTTTTT.